Listed below are T cell receptor beta chains from one sample, sequenced in a study of blood T cell repertoires in COVID-19. The assay was immunoSEQ multiplex PCR, and TCRdb's table has in-frame clones only and misses some. Of around 200,000 clones listed, 75% to 90% were seen once; the top ten hold 5% to 8%. Sequencing was done on a sample of PBMCs or T cells enriched from blood (not recorded which). The receptors shown here come from a man in his forties who had recovered from COVID-19. Each CDR3 is given with its conserved first and last residue. Each record gives: V gene, J gene, clone size, D gene, CDR3 protein, CDR3 DNA. The D gene is left open where the match is weak. The size of a clone is reported for some rows only, either as once, few or many, or as a class for expanded clones.

TRBV27,TRBJ1-1,NA,NA,CASSFAPGPGAEAFF,TGTGCCAGCAGTTTCGCGCCGGGTCCCGGGGCTGAAGCTTTCTTT
TRBV27,TRBJ1-1,NA,NA,CATQGLGTEAFF,TGTGCCACCCAGGGATTGGGGACTGAAGCTTTCTTT
TRBV4-2,TRBJ1-4,NA,NA,CASSPPFNGGLGEKLFF,TGTGCCAGCAGCCCCCCCTTCAATGGGGGACTCGGTGAAAAACTGTTTTTT
TRBV3-1/TRBV3-2,TRBJ2-5,NA,NA,CASSQDGVGETQYF,TGTGCCAGCAGCCAAGACGGGGTTGGGGAGACCCAGTACTTC
TRBV29-1,TRBJ1-5,NA,NA,CSVEGSRGQPQHF,TGCAGCGTTGAAGGGAGCAGGGGTCAGCCCCAGCATTTT
TRBV5-1,TRBJ1-2,NA,NA,CYADTRYGYTF,TGCTATGCCGACACCCGCTATGGCTACACCTTC
TRBV5-4,TRBJ2-1,NA,TRBD1,CASSATGTGNNEQFF,TGTGCCAGCAGCGCGACAGGGACAGGGAACAATGAGCAGTTCTTC
TRBV19,TRBJ2-5,once,TRBD2,CASAPAGGKETQYF,TGTGCCAGTGCCCCAGCGGGGGGGAAAGAGACCCAGTACTTC
TRBV28,TRBJ1-2,NA,NA,CASSLGQGVGTF,TGTGCCAGCAGTTTAGGGCAGGGCGTAGGGACCTTC
TRBV7-2,TRBJ1-5,NA,NA,CASSLYRVGNQPQHF,TGTGCCAGCAGCTTGTACAGGGTCGGCAATCAGCCCCAGCATTTT
TRBV6-5,TRBJ1-2,NA,TRBD1,CASSPDRGYGYTF,TGTGCCAGCAGCCCGGACAGGGGTTATGGCTACACCTTC
TRBV28,TRBJ1-2,NA,NA,CASSQSAGGYTF,TGTGCCAGCAGCCAAAGCGCGGGTGGCTACACCTTC
TRBV27,TRBJ2-5,NA,NA,CASSFSGRGAQETQYF,TGTGCCAGCAGTTTCTCCGGCAGGGGGGCCCAAGAGACCCAGTACTTC
TRBV10-1,TRBJ1-4,NA,NA,CASKSGVGKLFF,TGCGCCAGCAAGTCAGGGGTGGGAAAACTGTTTTTT
TRBV28,TRBJ1-1,NA,TRBD1,CASTIVQGANTEAFF,TGTGCCAGCACCATTGTCCAGGGGGCGAACACTGAAGCTTTCTTT
TRBV25-1,TRBJ2-7,NA,NA,CASSVAGGTYEQYF,TGTGCCAGCAGTGTGGCAGGGGGGACCTACGAGCAGTACTTC
TRBV19,TRBJ2-1,NA,NA,CASSKAPVVDEQFF,TGTGCCAGTAGTAAAGCTCCTGTCGTCGATGAGCAGTTCTTC
TRBV9,TRBJ1-1,NA,NA,CASSVIQGTEAFF,TGTGCCAGCAGCGTAATTCAGGGCACTGAAGCTTTCTTT
TRBV25-1,TRBJ2-1,NA,TRBD1,CASSWTGAKNEQFF,TGTGCCAGCTCTTGGACAGGGGCAAAGAATGAGCAGTTCTTC
TRBV5-5,TRBJ2-3,NA,TRBD2,CASSAIAGGLADTQYF,TGTGCCAGCAGCGCAATAGCGGGGGGGCTGGCAGATACGCAGTATTTT
TRBV18,TRBJ2-1,NA,NA,CASSPGEDEQFF,TGTGCCAGCTCACCCGGAGAAGATGAGCAGTTCTTC
TRBV4-1,TRBJ1-1,NA,NA,CASSQRGKNTEAFF,TGCGCCAGCAGCCAACGAGGGAAGAACACTGAAGCTTTCTTT
TRBV27,TRBJ1-2,once,TRBD1,CASSRGASLGQGNYGYTF,TGTGCCAGCAGCCGGGGAGCCTCCCTCGGACAGGGCAACTATGGCTACACCTTC
TRBV3-1/TRBV3-2,TRBJ1-3,NA,NA,CASSQDLGLISGNTIYF,TGTGCCAGCAGCCAAGATCTGGGGCTGATCTCTGGAAACACCATATATTTT
TRBV6-1,TRBJ2-7,NA,NA,CASSAALSYEQYF,TGTGCCAGCAGTGCAGCCCTCTCCTACGAGCAGTACTTC
TRBV27,TRBJ2-1,NA,NA,CASSLSMSEQFF,TGTGCCAGCAGTTTATCTATGAGTGAGCAGTTCTTC
TRBV5-6,TRBJ1-4,NA,TRBD1,CASSWGQGEKLFF,TGTGCCAGCAGCTGGGGACAGGGTGAAAAACTGTTTTTT
TRBV5-1,TRBJ1-2,NA,NA,CASRAGTPTNYGYTF,TGCGCCAGCAGGGCCGGGACACCGACTAACTATGGCTACACCTTC
TRBV19,TRBJ1-5,NA,NA,CASSAPDRPNQPQHF,TGTGCCAGTAGTGCTCCTGACAGGCCCAATCAGCCCCAGCATTTT
TRBV30,TRBJ1-6,NA,NA,CAWGTLGSSPLHF,TGTGCCTGGGGGACGTTGGGGAGCTCACCCCTCCACTTT
TRBV14,TRBJ1-1,NA,NA,CASSHISGTEAFF,TGTGCCAGCAGCCATATCTCGGGCACTGAAGCTTTCTTT
TRBV30,TRBJ2-2,NA,NA,CAWSVLTGELFF,TGTGCCTGGAGTGTCCTCACCGGGGAGCTGTTTTTT
TRBV7-2,TRBJ2-7,NA,TRBD1,CASSLYLASTGGSYEQYF,TGTGCCAGCAGCCTATACTTAGCGTCGACAGGGGGAAGCTACGAGCAGTACTTC
TRBV5-1,TRBJ1-2,NA,NA,CASSPDGYTF,TGCGCCAGCAGCCCGGATGGCTACACCTTC
TRBV2,TRBJ1-5,NA,NA,CASTQGSNQPQHF,TGTGCCAGCACCCAGGGTAGCAATCAGCCCCAGCATTTT
TRBV5-1,TRBJ1-4,NA,NA,CASSGSGGEKLFF,TGCGCCAGCAGCGGCAGCGGGGGGGAAAAACTGTTTTTT
TRBV27,TRBJ2-7,NA,NA,CASSLSSDYYEQYF,TGTGCCAGCAGTTTATCCTCAGATTACTACGAGCAGTACTTC
TRBV2,TRBJ2-5,once,TRBD2,CASSPISGVETQYF,TGTGCCAGCAGCCCGATCAGCGGGGTCGAGACCCAGTACTTC
TRBV6-1,TRBJ2-5,NA,NA,CASSEVWGLGKETQYF,TGTGCCAGCAGTGAGGTTTGGGGGCTCGGAAAAGAGACCCAGTACTTC
TRBV7-9,TRBJ2-1,NA,TRBD1,CASSSQETGSVF,TGTGCCAGCAGCTCCCAAGAGACAGGGTCGGTCTTC
TRBV27,TRBJ2-7,NA,NA,CASMGSTSYEQYF,TGTGCCAGCATGGGCTCGACCTCCTACGAGCAGTACTTC
TRBV4-2,TRBJ1-2,NA,NA,CASSQDLNRVDGYTF,TGTGCCAGCAGCCAAGATCTTAACAGGGTCGATGGCTACACCTTC
TRBV6-5,TRBJ1-1,NA,NA,CASRPQTGGAFF,TGTGCCAGCAGACCCCAGACGGGGGGAGCTTTCTTT
TRBV4-2,TRBJ1-3,NA,TRBD1,CASSRGQGAPGNTIYF,TGTGCCAGCAGCCGAGGACAGGGGGCGCCTGGAAACACCATATATTTT
TRBV5-5,TRBJ2-5,NA,TRBD2,CASSRRRGLAGVVQETQYF,TGTGCCAGCAGCCGACGGAGGGGACTAGCGGGAGTCGTCCAAGAGACCCAGTACTTC